Reported below is one TCR beta chain. TCRdb keeps only in-frame clones here, not all; method: immunoSEQ multiplex PCR. The sample lists 58,000 or so clones, approximately 84% seen once, with 4.5% to 6% in the top ten. This sample was taken from a study of technical replicates of blood from a few donors. The CDR3 extends over 14 amino acids. The V segment lost 9 bases and the J segment 8 bases; nucleotides outside the gene matches: 10. Germline V gene lookup returns CDR1 LNHDA and CDR2 SQIVND (reference sequence). The receptor was isolated from a human donor in good health. Some clones in this sample may be carry-over from other donors' samples. The V gene is TRBV19, the J gene TRBJ2-3; 11 nucleotides align to TRBD2. The sample taken for sequencing was PBMCs. The CDR3 bases are TGTGCCAGCAAAGTAGCGGGAGGGCCGGGTACGCAGTATTTT. The encoded protein is CASKVAGGPGTQYF. Combining the CDR3 with reference TRBV19 and TRBJ2-3 gives the whole variable domain DGGITQSPKYLFRKEGQNVTLSCEQNLNHDAMYWYRQDPGQGLRLIYYSQIVNDFQKGDIAEGYSVSREKKESFPLTVTSAQKNPTAFYLCASKVAGGPGTQYFGPGTRLTVL.